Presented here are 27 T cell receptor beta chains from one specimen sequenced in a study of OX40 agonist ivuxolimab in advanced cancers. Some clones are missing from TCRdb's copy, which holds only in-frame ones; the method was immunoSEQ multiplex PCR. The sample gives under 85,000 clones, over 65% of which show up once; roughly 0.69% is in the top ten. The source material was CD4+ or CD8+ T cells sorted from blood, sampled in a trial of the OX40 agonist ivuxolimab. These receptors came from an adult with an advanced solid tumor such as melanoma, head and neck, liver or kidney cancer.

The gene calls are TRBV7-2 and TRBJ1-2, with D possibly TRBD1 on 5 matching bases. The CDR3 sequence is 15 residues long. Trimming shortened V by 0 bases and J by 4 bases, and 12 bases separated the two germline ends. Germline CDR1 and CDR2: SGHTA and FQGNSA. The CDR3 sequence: CASSLAGRASYGYTF. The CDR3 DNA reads TGTGCCAGCAGCTTAGCGGGACGGGCAAGCTATGGCTACACCTTC.

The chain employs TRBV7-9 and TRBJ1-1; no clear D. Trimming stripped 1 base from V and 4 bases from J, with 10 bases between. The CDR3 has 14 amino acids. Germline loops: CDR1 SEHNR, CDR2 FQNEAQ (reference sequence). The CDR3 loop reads CASSLGHHGTEAFF. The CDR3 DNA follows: TGTGCCAGCAGCTTAGGCCACCATGGCACTGAAGCTTTCTTT.

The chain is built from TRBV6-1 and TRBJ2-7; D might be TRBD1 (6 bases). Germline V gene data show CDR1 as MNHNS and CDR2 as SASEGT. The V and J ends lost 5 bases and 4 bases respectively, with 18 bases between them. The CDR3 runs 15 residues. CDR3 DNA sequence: TGTGCCAGCAGTATCGTCAGGGGCCCCCCATACGAGCAGTACTTC. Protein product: CASSIVRGPPYEQYF.

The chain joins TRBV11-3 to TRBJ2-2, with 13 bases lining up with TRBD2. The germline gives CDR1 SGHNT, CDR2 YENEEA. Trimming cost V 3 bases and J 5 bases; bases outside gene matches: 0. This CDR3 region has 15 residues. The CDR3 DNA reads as TGTGCCAGCAGCTTGGGACTAGCGGGGACCGGGGAGCTGTTTTTT. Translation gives CASSLGLAGTGELFF.

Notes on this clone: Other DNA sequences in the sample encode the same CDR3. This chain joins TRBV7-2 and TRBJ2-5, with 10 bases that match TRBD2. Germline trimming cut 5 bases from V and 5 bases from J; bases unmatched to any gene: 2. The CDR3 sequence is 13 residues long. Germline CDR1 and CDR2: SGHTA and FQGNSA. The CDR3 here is CASSRLAGETQYF. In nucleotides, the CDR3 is TGTGCCAGCAGCCGACTAGCGGGTGAGACCCAGTACTTC. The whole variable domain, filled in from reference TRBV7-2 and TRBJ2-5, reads GAGVSQSPSNKVTEKGKDVELRCDPISGHTALYWYRQSLGQGLEFLIYFQGNSAPDKSGLPSDRFSAERTGGSVSTLTIQRTQQEDSAVYLCASSRLAGETQYFGPGTRLLVL.

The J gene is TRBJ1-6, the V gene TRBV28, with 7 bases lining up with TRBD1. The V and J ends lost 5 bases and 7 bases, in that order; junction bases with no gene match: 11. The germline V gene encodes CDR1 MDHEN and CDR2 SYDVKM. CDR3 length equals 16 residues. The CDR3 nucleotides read TGTGCCAGCAGTCAAATAGAACAGGGGATCAATTCACCCCTCCACTTT. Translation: CASSQIEQGINSPLHF.

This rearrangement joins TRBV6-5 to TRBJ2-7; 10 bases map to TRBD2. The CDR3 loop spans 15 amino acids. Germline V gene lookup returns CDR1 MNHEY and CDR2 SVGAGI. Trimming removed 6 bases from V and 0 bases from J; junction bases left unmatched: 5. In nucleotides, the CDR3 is TGTGCCAGCAGGTTTAGCGGGGGGAGCTCCTACGAGCAGTACTTC. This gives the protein CASRFSGGSSYEQYF.

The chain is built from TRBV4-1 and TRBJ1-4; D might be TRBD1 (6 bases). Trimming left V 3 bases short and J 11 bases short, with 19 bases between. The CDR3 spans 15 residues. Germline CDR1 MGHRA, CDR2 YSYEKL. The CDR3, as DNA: TGCGCCAGCAGCCATACCGGGACACTGGAGAGGAAACTGTTTTTT. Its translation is CASSHTGTLERKLFF.

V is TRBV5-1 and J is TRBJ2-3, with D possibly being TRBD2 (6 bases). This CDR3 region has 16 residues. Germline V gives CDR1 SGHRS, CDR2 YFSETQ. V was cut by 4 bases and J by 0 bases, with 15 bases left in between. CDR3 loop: CASSPAGSTSTDTQYF. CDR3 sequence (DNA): TGCGCCAGCAGCCCGGCGGGGAGTACTAGCACAGATACGCAGTATTTT.

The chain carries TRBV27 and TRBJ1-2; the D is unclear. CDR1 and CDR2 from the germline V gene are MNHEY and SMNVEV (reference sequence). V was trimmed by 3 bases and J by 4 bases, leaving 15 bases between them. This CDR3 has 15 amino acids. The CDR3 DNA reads TGTGCCAGCAGTTTCCGTTTCGGGGTGGGCTATGGCTACACCTTC. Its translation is CASSFRFGVGYGYTF.

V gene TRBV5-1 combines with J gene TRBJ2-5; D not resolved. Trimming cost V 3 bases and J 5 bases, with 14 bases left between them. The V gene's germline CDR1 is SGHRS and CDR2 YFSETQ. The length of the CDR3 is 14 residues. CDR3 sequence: CASSSSGSMETQYF. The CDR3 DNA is TGCGCCAGCAGCTCCTCCGGGTCTATGGAGACCCAGTACTTC.

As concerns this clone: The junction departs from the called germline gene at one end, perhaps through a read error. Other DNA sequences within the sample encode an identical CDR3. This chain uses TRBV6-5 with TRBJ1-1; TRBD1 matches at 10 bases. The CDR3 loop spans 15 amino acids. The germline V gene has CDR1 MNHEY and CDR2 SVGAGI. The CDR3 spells CASSWDRGGKTEAFF. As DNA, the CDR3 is TGTGCCAGCAGTTGGGACAGGGGAGGAAAAACTGAAGCCTTCTTT.

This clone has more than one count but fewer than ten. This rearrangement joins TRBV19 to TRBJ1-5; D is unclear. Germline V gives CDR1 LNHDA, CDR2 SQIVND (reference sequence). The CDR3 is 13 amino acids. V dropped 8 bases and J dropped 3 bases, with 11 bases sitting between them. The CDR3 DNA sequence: TGTGCCAGTGCCTCGGGGTTCAATCAGCCCCAGCATTTT. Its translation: CASASGFNQPQHF.

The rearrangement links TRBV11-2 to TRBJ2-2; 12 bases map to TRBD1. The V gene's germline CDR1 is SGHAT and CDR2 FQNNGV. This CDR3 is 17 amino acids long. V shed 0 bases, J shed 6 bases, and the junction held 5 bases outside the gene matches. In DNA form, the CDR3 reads TGTGCCAGCAGCTTAGAACCGGGACAGGGGGCATCCGGGGAGCTGTTTTTT. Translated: CASSLEPGQGASGELFF.

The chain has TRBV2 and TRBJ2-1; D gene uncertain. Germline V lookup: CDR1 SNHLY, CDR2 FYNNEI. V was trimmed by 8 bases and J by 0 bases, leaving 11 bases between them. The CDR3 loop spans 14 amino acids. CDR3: CASARSISYNEQFF. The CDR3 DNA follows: TGTGCCAGCGCCCGATCAATCTCCTACAATGAGCAGTTCTTC.

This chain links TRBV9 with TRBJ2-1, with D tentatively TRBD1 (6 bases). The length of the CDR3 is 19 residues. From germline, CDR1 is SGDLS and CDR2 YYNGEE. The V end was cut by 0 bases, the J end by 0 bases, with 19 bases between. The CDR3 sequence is CASSVDPRGQGSSYNEQFF. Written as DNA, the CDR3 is TGTGCCAGCAGCGTAGATCCGAGAGGGCAGGGGAGCTCCTACAATGAGCAGTTCTTC.

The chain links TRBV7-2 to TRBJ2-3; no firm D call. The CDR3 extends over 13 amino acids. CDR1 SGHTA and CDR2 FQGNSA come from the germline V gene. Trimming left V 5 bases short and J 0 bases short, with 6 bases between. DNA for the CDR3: TGTGCCAGCAGCCAGCAGAGCACAGATACGCAGTATTTT. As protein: CASSQQSTDTQYF.

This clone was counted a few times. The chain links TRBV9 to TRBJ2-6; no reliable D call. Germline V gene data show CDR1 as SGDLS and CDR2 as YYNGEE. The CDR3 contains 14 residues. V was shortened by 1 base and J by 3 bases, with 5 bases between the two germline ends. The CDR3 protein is CASSVPGGANVLTF. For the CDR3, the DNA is TGTGCCAGCAGCGTACCAGGTGGGGCCAACGTCCTGACTTTC.

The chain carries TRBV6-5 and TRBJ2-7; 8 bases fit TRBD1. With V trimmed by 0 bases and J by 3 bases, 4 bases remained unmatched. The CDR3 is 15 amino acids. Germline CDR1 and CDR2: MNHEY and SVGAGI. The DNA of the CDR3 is TGTGCCAGCAGTTACTCATGGGACAGGAACTACGAGCAGTACTTC. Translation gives CASSYSWDRNYEQYF.

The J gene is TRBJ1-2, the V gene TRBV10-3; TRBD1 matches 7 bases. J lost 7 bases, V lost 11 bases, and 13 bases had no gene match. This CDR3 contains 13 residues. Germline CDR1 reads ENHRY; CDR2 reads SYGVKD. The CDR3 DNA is TGTGCCGCCAAACTAGGGGGCGTGGGTGGCTACACCTTC. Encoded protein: CAAKLGGVGGYTF.

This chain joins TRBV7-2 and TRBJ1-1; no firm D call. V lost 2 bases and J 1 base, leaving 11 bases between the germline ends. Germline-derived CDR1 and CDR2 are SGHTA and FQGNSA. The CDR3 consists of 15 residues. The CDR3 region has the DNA TGTGCCAGCAGCTTACGAGCCGGCAGGAACACTGAAGCTTTCTTT. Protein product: CASSLRAGRNTEAFF.

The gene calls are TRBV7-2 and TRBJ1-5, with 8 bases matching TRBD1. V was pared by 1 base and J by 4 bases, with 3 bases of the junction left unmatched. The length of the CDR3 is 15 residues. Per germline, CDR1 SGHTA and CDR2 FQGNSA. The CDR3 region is CASSLGQGRNQPQHF. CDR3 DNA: TGTGCCAGCAGCTTAGGACAGGGGAGGAATCAGCCCCAGCATTTT.

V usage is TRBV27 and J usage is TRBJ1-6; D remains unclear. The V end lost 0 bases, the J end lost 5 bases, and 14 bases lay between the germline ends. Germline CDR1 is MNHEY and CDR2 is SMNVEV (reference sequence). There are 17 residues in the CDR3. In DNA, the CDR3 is TGTGCCAGCAGTTTATCGTTCCGGGTAGTCGATAATTCACCCCTCCACTTT. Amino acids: CASSLSFRVVDNSPLHF.

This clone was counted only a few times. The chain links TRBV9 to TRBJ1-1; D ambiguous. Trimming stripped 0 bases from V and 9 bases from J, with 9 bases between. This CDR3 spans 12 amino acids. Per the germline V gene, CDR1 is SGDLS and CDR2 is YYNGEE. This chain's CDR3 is CASSVDGDKAFF. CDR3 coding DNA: TGTGCCAGCAGCGTAGATGGTGACAAAGCTTTCTTT.

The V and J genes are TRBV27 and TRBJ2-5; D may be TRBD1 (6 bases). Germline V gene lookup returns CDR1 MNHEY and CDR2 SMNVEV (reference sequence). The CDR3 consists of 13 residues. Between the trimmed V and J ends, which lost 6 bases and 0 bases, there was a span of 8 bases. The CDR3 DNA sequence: TGTGCCAGCAGACAGGGTAACCAAGAGACCCAGTACTTC. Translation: CASRQGNQETQYF.

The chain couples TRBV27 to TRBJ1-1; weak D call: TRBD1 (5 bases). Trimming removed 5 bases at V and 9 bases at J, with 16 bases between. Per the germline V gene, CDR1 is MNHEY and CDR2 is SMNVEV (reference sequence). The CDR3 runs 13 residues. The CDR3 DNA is TGTGCCAGCAGTCGGCTCCAGGGCGAGAAAGCTTTCTTT. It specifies CASSRLQGEKAFF.

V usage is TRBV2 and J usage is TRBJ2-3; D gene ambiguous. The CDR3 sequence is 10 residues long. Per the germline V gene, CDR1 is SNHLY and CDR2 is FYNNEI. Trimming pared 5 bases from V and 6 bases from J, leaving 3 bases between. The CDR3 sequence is CASSQDTQYF. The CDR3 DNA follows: TGTGCCAGCAGTCAGGATACGCAGTATTTT.